This TCR beta chain stems from a study of PD-L1 blockade in urothelial cancer. Assay: immunoSEQ multiplex PCR; the TCRdb copy retains only in-frame clones and omits some. The sample lists approximately 100,000 clones; roughly nine tenths were seen once. Germline V lookup: CDR1 MNHEY, CDR2 SMNVEV (reference sequence). Deletions cut 5 bases from V and 2 bases from J, with 6 bases between. The CDR3 runs 12 residues. Noted time point: pretreatment peripheral blood. This clone was recorded once. This receptor was identified in a woman of 80 years or more with urothelial cancer. The chain combines TRBV27 with TRBJ2-5; D is unresolved. The sequencing used PBMCs, collected around atezolizumab (anti-PD-L1) treatment. CDR3 region: CASSNYQETQYF. The DNA of the CDR3 is TGTGCCAGCAGTAACTATCAAGAGACCCAGTACTTC.